This T cell receptor (beta chain) was sequenced in a study of T cells after posttransplantation cyclophosphamide. Cyclophosphamide on days +3 and +4 followed busulfan-fludarabine conditioning and a marrow graft. Only in-frame clones appear in the TCRdb table, and some are missing; sequencing was by immunoSEQ multiplex PCR. The sample shows fewer than 12,000 clones, more than 80% of them seen only once. V was cut by 0 bases and J by 8 bases, with 10 bases left in between. This CDR3 has 13 residues. Germline assignment: CDR1 GTSNPN and CDR2 SVGIG (reference sequence). The sequence was obtained from a female patient aged 50-60 years who received an allogeneic stem cell transplant from a related donor, was CMV-positive, and had no GVHD. These T cells may partly come from the graft donor. Here the sequenced sample was PBMCs, taken after allogeneic stem cell transplant with posttransplant cyclophosphamide. The chain couples TRBV30 to TRBJ1-4; D is undetermined. The CDR3 here is CAWSVLTTEKLFF. The DNA of the CDR3 is TGTGCCTGGAGTGTACTGACAACAGAAAAACTGTTTTTT.